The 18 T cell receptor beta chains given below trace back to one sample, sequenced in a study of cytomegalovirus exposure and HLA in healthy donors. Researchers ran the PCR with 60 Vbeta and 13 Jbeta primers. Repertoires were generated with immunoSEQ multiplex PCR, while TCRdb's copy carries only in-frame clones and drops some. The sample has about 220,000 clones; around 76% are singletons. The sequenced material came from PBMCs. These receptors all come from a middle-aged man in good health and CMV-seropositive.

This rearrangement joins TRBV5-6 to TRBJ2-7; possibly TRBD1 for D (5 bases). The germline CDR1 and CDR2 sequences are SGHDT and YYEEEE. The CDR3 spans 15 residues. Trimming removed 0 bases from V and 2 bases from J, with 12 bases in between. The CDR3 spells CASSLGWTQPYEQYF. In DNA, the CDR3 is TGTGCCAGCAGCTTGGGGTGGACACAGCCCTACGAGCAGTACTTC. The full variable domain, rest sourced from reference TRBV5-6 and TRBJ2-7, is DAGVTQSPTHLIKTRGQQVTLRCSPKSGHDTVSWYQQALGQGPQFIFQYYEEEERQRGNFPDRFSGHQFPNYSSELNVNALLLGDSALYLCASSLGWTQPYEQYFGPGTRLTVT.

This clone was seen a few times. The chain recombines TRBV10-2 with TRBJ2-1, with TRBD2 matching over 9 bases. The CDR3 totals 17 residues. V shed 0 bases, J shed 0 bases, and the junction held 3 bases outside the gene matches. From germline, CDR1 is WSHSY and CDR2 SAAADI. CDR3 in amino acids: CASSESKGLASYNEQFF. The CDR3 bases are TGCGCCAGCAGTGAGTCCAAGGGACTAGCCTCCTACAATGAGCAGTTCTTC.

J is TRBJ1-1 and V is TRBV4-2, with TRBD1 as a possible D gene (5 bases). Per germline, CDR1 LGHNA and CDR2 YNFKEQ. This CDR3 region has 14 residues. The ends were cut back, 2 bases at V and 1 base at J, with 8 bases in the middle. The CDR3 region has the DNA TGTGCCAGCAGCCAAAAGGGGCGGAACACTGAAGCTTTCTTT. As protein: CASSQKGRNTEAFF.

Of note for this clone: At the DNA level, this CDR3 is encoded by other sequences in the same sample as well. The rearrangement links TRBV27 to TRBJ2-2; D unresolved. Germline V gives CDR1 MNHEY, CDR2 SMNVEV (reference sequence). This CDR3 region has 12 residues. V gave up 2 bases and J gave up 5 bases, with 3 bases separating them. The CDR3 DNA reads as TGTGCCAGCAGTTTACGGACCGGGGAGCTGTTTTTT. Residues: CASSLRTGELFF.

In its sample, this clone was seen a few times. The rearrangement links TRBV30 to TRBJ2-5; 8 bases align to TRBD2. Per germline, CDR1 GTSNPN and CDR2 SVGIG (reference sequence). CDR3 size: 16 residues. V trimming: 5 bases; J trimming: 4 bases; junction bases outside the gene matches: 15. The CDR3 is CAWAYPGLDRRETQYF. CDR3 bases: TGTGCCTGGGCCTACCCGGGACTAGACCGGCGAGAGACCCAGTACTTC.

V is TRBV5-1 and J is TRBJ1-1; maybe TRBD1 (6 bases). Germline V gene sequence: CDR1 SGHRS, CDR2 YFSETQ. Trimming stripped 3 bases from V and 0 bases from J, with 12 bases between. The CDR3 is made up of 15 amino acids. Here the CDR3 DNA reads TGCGCCAGCAGCTCGGACAGTACCGTGAACACTGAAGCTTTCTTT. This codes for CASSSDSTVNTEAFF.

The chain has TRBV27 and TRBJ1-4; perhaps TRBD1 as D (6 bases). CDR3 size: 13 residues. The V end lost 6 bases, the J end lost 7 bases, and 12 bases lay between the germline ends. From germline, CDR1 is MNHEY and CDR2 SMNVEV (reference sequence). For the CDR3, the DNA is TGTGCCAGCAGAGCCGGGACAACTGAAAAACTGTTTTTT. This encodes CASRAGTTEKLFF.

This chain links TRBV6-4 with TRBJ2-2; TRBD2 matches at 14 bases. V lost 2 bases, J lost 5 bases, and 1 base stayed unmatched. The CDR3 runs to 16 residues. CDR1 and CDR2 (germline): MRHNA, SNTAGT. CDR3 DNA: TGTGCCAGCAGTGACGGACTAGCGGGAGGTACCGGGGAGCTGTTTTTT. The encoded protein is CASSDGLAGGTGELFF.

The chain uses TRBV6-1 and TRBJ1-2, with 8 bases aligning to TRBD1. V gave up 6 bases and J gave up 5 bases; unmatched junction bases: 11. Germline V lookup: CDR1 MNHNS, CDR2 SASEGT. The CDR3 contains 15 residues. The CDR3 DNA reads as TGTGCCAGCAGGCCTTCGGCCCGACAGGGGTATGGCTACACCTTC. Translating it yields CASRPSARQGYGYTF.

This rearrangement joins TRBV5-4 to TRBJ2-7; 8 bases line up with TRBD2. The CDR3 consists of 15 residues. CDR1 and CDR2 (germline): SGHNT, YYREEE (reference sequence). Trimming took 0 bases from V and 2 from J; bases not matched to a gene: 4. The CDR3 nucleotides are TGTGCCAGCAGCTTGGAACTTAGCGGGGCCTACGAGCAGTACTTC. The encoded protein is CASSLELSGAYEQYF.

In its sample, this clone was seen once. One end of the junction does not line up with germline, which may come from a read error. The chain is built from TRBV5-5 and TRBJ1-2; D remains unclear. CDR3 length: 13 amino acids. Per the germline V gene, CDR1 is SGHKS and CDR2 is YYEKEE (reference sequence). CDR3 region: CASTLGAYYGYTF. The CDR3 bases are TGTGCCAGCACCTTGGGCGCTTACTATGGCTACACCTTC.

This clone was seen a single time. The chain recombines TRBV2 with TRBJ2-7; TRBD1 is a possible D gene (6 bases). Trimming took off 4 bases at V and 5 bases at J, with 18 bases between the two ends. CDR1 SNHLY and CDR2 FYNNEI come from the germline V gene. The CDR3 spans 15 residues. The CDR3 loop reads CASSGRDNRNHEQYV. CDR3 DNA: TGTGCCAGCAGTGGCCGGGACAATCGGAACCACGAGCAGTACGTC.

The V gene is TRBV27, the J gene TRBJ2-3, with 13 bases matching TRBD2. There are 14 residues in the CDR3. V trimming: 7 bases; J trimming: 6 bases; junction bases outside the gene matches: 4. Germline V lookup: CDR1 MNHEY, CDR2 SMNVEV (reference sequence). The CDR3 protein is CASKLLAGGDTQYF. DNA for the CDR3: TGTGCCAGCAAACTACTAGCGGGAGGGGATACGCAGTATTTT.

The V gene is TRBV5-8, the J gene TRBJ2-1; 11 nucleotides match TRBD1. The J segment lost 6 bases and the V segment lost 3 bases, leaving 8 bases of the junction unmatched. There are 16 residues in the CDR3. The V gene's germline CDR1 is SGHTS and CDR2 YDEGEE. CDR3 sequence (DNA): TGTGCCAGCAGCTCCCTCCGGGACAGGGGGGCCAATGAGCAGTTCTTC. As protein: CASSSLRDRGANEQFF.

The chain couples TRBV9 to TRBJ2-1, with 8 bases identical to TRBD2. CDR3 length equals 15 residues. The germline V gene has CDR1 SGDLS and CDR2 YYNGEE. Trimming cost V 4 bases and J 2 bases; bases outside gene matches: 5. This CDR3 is CASSSGGRAYNEQFF. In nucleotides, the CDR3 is TGTGCCAGCAGCTCGGGGGGGAGGGCCTACAATGAGCAGTTCTTC.

CDR3 sequence (DNA): TGTGCCAGCAGCCTCGGGAGTCTAGGCGAGCAGTACTTC. Its translation is CASSLGSLGEQYF. This rearrangement joins TRBV7-9 to TRBJ2-5; perhaps TRBD2 as D (6 bases). The J call is in doubt because the DNA end fits TRBJ2-7 better. The CDR3 sequence is 13 residues long. Germline assignment: CDR1 SEHNR and CDR2 FQNEAQ (reference sequence).

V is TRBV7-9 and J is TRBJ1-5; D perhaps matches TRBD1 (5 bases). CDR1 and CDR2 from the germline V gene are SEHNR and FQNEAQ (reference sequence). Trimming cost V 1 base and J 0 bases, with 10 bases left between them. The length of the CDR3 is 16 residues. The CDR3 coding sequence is TGTGCCAGCAGCTTAGATGGGGGGTATAGCAATCAGCCCCAGCATTTT. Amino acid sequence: CASSLDGGYSNQPQHF.

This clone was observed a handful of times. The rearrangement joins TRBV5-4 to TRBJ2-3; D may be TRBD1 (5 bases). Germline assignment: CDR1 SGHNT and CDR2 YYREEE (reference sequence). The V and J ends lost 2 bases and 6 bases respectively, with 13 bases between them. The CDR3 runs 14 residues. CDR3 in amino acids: CASSFDSSSDTQYF. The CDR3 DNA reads TGTGCCAGCAGCTTTGACAGTTCGTCGGATACGCAGTATTTT.